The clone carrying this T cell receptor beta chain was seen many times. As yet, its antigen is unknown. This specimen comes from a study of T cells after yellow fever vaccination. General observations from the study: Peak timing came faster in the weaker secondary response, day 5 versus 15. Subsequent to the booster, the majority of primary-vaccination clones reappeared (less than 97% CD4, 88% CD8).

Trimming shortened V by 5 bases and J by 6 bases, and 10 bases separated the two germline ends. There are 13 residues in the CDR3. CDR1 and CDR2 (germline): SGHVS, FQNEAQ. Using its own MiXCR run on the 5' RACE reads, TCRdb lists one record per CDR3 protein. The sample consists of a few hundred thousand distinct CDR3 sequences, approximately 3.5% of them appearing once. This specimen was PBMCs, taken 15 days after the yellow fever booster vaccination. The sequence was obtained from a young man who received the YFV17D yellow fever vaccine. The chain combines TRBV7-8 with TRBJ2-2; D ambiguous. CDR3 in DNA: TGTGCCAGCAGCCCCCTTTCTGCCGGGGAGCTGTTTTTT. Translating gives CASSPLSAGELFF. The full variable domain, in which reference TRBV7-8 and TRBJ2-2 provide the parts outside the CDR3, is GAGVSQSPRYKVAKRGQDVALRCDPISGHVSLFWYQQALGQGPEFLTYFQNEAQLDKSGLPSDRFFAERPEGSVSTLKIQRTQQEDSAVYLCASSPLSAGELFFGEGSRLTVL.